This entry lists 5 T cell receptor beta chains sequenced from one sample in a study of blood T cell repertoires in COVID-19. Assay used: immunoSEQ multiplex PCR; TCRdb lists only in-frame clones, some missing. Here the sample spans 150,000 to 200,000 clones, approximately 80% being singletons. Sequenced input: peripheral blood. The source is a man between 60 and 70 years old with acute or convalescent COVID-19.

This chain connects TRBV5-6 to TRBJ2-7; D is unclear. The CDR3 is 14 residues long. Trimming took 0 bases from V and 2 from J, leaving 9 bases between them. Germline values: CDR1 SGHDT, CDR2 YYEEEE. CDR3 residues: CASSLASGPYEQYF. In DNA form, the CDR3 reads TGTGCCAGCAGCTTGGCCTCTGGCCCCTACGAGCAGTACTTC.

The rearrangement uses TRBV7-2 and TRBJ2-1; no clear D. Trimming took 0 bases from V and 8 from J, leaving 17 bases between them. Germline-derived CDR1 and CDR2 are SGHTA and FQGNSA. The CDR3 has 16 residues. CDR3: CASSLASRVIADEQFF. As DNA, the CDR3 is TGTGCCAGCAGCTTAGCCTCTAGAGTGATCGCGGATGAGCAGTTCTTC.

The chain joins TRBV7-2 to TRBJ1-1, with a tentative D call TRBD1 (5 bases). The CDR3 is made up of 17 amino acids. Trimming shortened V by 5 bases and J by 1 base, and 20 bases separated the two germline ends. The V gene's germline CDR1 is SGHTA and CDR2 FQGNSA. This CDR3 is CASSPQAGGRENTEAFF. In DNA form, the CDR3 reads TGTGCCAGCAGCCCACAGGCCGGCGGAAGGGAGAACACTGAAGCTTTCTTT.

The chain employs TRBV7-3 and TRBJ2-1, with 9 bases that match TRBD2. There are 16 residues in the CDR3. V gave up 4 bases and J gave up 9 bases; unmatched junction bases: 13. Germline CDR1 is SGHTA and CDR2 is FQGTGA. In DNA form, the CDR3 reads TGTGCCAGCAGCTCAGGCGTCAGCGGGGGGCAGGGTGAGCAGTTCTTC. The encoded protein is CASSSGVSGGQGEQFF.

This chain links TRBV7-2 with TRBJ2-3; D ambiguous. The CDR3 length is 15 residues. Trimming took 5 bases from V and 3 from J, leaving 15 bases between them. Germline values: CDR1 SGHTA, CDR2 FQGNSA. The CDR3 here is CASSPTAGWTDTQYF. The DNA of the CDR3 is TGTGCCAGCAGCCCCACGGCAGGTTGGACAGATACGCAGTATTTT.